What follows are 17 T cell receptor beta chains derived from one specimen sequenced in a study of T cell clones after liver transplantation. Profiled with immunoSEQ multiplex PCR; TCRdb holds only in-frame clones, not every one. This table has 99,000 or so clones, 82% appearing once. Sequencing used CD4+ T cells from blood, obtained before liver transplant. These TCRs come from a human donor who received a liver transplant.

The chain carries TRBV6-5 and TRBJ2-7; D is undetermined. Looked up from germline, CDR1 is MNHEY and CDR2 is SVGAGI. Trimming removed 7 bases at V and 0 bases at J, with 10 bases between. There are 13 residues in the CDR3. CDR3 DNA: TGTGCCAGCAAGGAACACAGCTCCTACGAGCAGTACTTC. Protein sequence: CASKEHSSYEQYF.

This sequence joins TRBV2 and TRBJ2-5; TRBD2 matches at 13 bases. V shed 5 bases, J shed 2 bases, and the junction held 2 bases outside the gene matches. Germline CDR1 is SNHLY and CDR2 is FYNNEI. CDR3 length: 15 amino acids. CDR3 DNA sequence: TGTGCCAGCAGTAAGACTAGCGGGAGGCAAGAGACCCAGTACTTC. Translated: CASSKTSGRQETQYF.

The rearrangement joins TRBV14 to TRBJ2-3, with TRBD2 as a possible D gene (6 bases). V shed 4 bases and J shed 6 bases, with 23 bases lying between them. CDR3 size: 17 residues. The germline V gene has CDR1 SGHDN and CDR2 FVKESK. CDR3 DNA: TGTGCCAGCAGCCCCTCTTGGGCCGGAGGGCCGGGGGATACGCAGTATTTT. It yields the protein CASSPSWAGGPGDTQYF.

The chain recombines TRBV5-4 with TRBJ2-1; D call uncertain. CDR3 size: 13 residues. Germline V lookup: CDR1 SGHNT, CDR2 YYREEE (reference sequence). V was cut by 4 bases and J by 0 bases, with 5 bases left in between. The CDR3 sequence: CASSNPSYNEQFF. In nucleotides, the CDR3 is TGTGCCAGCAGCAATCCCTCCTACAATGAGCAGTTCTTC.

The gene calls are TRBV9 and TRBJ1-1; D call uncertain. Trimming removed 0 bases at V and 2 bases at J, with 14 bases between. The CDR3 spans 16 residues. The germline gives CDR1 SGDLS, CDR2 YYNGEE. CDR3 in amino acids: CASSVAPQLTNTEAFF. CDR3 in DNA: TGTGCCAGCAGCGTAGCTCCCCAGTTAACTAACACTGAAGCTTTCTTT.

The chain has TRBV28 and TRBJ1-3; 9 bases are shared with TRBD1. This CDR3 is 14 amino acids long. With 7 bases clipped from V and 4 bases from J, the junction kept 5 bases outside the gene matches. The germline V gene has CDR1 MDHEN and CDR2 SYDVKM. This chain's CDR3 is CASIGQGIGNTIYF. CDR3 nucleotides: TGTGCCAGCATCGGACAGGGGATCGGAAACACCATATATTTT. The full variable domain, in which reference TRBV28 and TRBJ1-3 provide the parts outside the CDR3, is DVKVTQSSRYLVKRTGEKVFLECVQDMDHENMFWYRQDPGLGLRLIYFSYDVKMKEKGDIPEGYSVSREKKERFSLILESASTNQTSMYLCASIGQGIGNTIYFGEGSWLTVV.

The chain combines TRBV9 with TRBJ2-7; 10 positions match TRBD1. This CDR3 comprises 16 residues. V lost 2 bases to trimming and J lost 2 bases; unmatched junction nucleotides: 7. Germline V gene data show CDR1 as SGDLS and CDR2 as YYNGEE. CDR3 coding DNA: TGTGCCAGCAGCGTCTCCGGGACAGGGGTCACCTACGAGCAGTACTTC. Its protein is CASSVSGTGVTYEQYF. The full variable domain, in which reference TRBV9 and TRBJ2-7 provide the parts outside the CDR3, is DSGVTQTPKHLITATGQRVTLRCSPRSGDLSVYWYQQSLDQGLQFLIQYYNGEERAKGNILERFSAQQFPDLHSELNLSSLELGDSALYFCASSVSGTGVTYEQYFGPGTRLTVT.

The rearrangement links TRBV5-4 to TRBJ2-1; D is tentatively TRBD1 or TRBD2 (5 bases each). Germline CDR1 is SGHNT and CDR2 is YYREEE (reference sequence). This CDR3 is built from 16 residues. Trimming pared 4 bases from V and 5 bases from J, leaving 19 bases between. The CDR3 DNA follows: TGTGCCAGCAGCCCGGGGTCTCAAGCAGGGAACAATGAGCAGTTCTTC. Amino acid sequence: CASSPGSQAGNNEQFF.

V and J are TRBV14 and TRBJ2-3; D remains unclear. The CDR3 runs 12 residues. The V and J ends lost 4 bases and 11 bases respectively, with 13 bases between them. Germline V gene lookup returns CDR1 SGHDN and CDR2 FVKESK. CDR3 sequence (DNA): TGTGCCAGCAGCCGGACCCAGGCGATGCAGTATTTT. Translation gives CASSRTQAMQYF.

The J gene is TRBJ2-3, the V gene TRBV27; possibly TRBD1 for D (5 bases). CDR3 length: 16 residues. The germline V gene has CDR1 MNHEY and CDR2 SMNVEV (reference sequence). Trimming took 2 bases from V and 7 from J, leaving 19 bases between them. CDR3 in DNA: TGTGCCAGCAGTTTAGAGTATAGATCAGGGCGGAATACGCAGTATTTT. Its translation is CASSLEYRSGRNTQYF.

This clone occurred a few times. The J gene is TRBJ1-5, the V gene TRBV18; 7 bases align to TRBD1. Looked up from germline, CDR1 is KGHSH and CDR2 is LQKENI. Unmatched junction bases numbered 5, after V lost 1 base and J lost 11 bases. The CDR3 runs 13 residues. CDR3 in DNA: TGTGCCAGCTCACCACAGGGGGGGACAGCCCAGCATTTT. It translates to CASSPQGGTAQHF.

The chain couples TRBV28 to TRBJ2-1; no clear D gene. From germline, CDR1 is MDHEN and CDR2 SYDVKM. CDR3 length: 10 amino acids. Trimming stripped 10 bases from V and 9 bases from J, with 10 bases between. The CDR3 sequence: CATYWGEQFF. CDR3 nucleotides: TGTGCCACTTATTGGGGTGAGCAGTTCTTC.

The V gene is TRBV11-2, the J gene TRBJ2-2; the match to TRBD1 covers 10 bases. V lost 5 bases to trimming and J lost 5 bases; unmatched junction nucleotides: 5. Germline loops: CDR1 SGHAT, CDR2 FQNNGV. The CDR3 runs 15 residues. The CDR3 sequence: CASSATGGSTGELFF. CDR3 DNA sequence: TGTGCCAGCAGCGCGACAGGGGGCAGTACCGGGGAGCTGTTTTTT.

V is TRBV6-1 and J is TRBJ1-3; TRBD1 matches at 7 bases. Per the germline V gene, CDR1 is MNHNS and CDR2 is SASEGT. The CDR3 extends over 11 amino acids. CDR3 sequence reads: CATGFGNTIYF. CDR3 DNA sequence: TGTGCGACAGGGTTTGGAAACACCATATATTTT.

The chain is built from TRBV6-1 and TRBJ1-5; D not certain. The CDR3 has 12 amino acids. Germline assignment: CDR1 MNHNS and CDR2 SASEGT. Trimming left V 1 base short and J 5 bases short, with 3 bases between. The CDR3 nucleotides read TGTGCCAGCAGTGAAGGGCATCAGCCCCAGCATTTT. The encoded protein is CASSEGHQPQHF.

V gene TRBV11-2 combines with J gene TRBJ2-7; D might be TRBD1 (5 bases). This CDR3 spans 11 amino acids. V lost 5 bases and J 9 bases, leaving 11 bases between the germline ends. Germline loops: CDR1 SGHAT, CDR2 FQNNGV. The CDR3 reads CASSAGFRQYF. CDR3 nucleotide sequence: TGTGCCAGCAGCGCAGGGTTCCGGCAGTACTTC.

The chain recombines TRBV25-1 with TRBJ2-7; no clear D. V lost 0 bases, J lost 5 bases, and 5 bases lay in between. This CDR3 region has 12 residues. Germline-derived CDR1 and CDR2 are MGHDK and SYGVNS. The CDR3 bases are TGTGCCAGCAGTGAATATCCGCACGAGCAGTACTTC. Translated: CASSEYPHEQYF.